One and the same sample provided the 18 T cell receptor beta chains below, sequenced in a study of CD8+CD57+ T cells in acquired aplastic anemia. CD8+CD57+ cell expansion, shown by flow cytometry, had occurred in the patients selected for sequencing. The TCR beta profiling, which covered VDJ combination and CDR3 sequence, was carried out using genomic DNA as the template. In TCRdb, the reads were re-called with MiXCR into one record per CDR3 protein. The sample has approximately 95,000 distinct CDR3 sequences; roughly two thirds are singletons. The material sequenced was sorted CD4+, CD8+, or CD8+CD57+ T cells (not recorded which) from PBMCs. The receptors originated from a human donor with aplastic anemia.

This chain links TRBV15 with TRBJ2-3; no clear D gene. The V gene's germline CDR1 is LNHNV and CDR2 YYDKDF (reference sequence). This CDR3 is 13 amino acids long. Trimming pared 1 base from V and 5 bases from J, leaving 7 bases between. The CDR3 DNA sequence: TGTGCCACCAGCAGAGGCATGGAAGATACGCAGTATTTT. Translation gives CATSRGMEDTQYF.

This sequence joins TRBV2 and TRBJ2-6; D unresolved. The CDR3 length is 14 residues. V lost 4 bases to trimming and J lost 1 base, with 5 bases between them. In germline, CDR1 is SNHLY, CDR2 FYNNEI. CDR3 loop: CASSAGSGANVLTF. CDR3 in DNA: TGTGCCAGCAGTGCAGGATCTGGGGCCAACGTCCTGACTTTC.

V gene TRBV29-1 combines with J gene TRBJ1-1; D remains ambiguous. Germline lookup yields CDR1 SQVTM and CDR2 ANQGSEA. The length of the CDR3 is 13 residues. V was trimmed by 0 bases and J by 3 bases, leaving 8 bases between them. Here the CDR3 DNA reads TGCAGCGTTGAAGAAGGAATTGACACTGAAGCTTTCTTT. It codes for CSVEEGIDTEAFF.

The J gene is TRBJ2-6, the V gene TRBV10-3; D not resolved. Germline-derived CDR1 and CDR2 are ENHRY and SYGVKD. The CDR3 covers 15 residues. V was trimmed by 4 bases and J by 4 bases, leaving 11 bases between them. The CDR3 coding sequence is TGTGCCATCAGTGGTCAAGGCGCGGGGGCCAACGTCCTGACTTTC. It yields the protein CAISGQGAGANVLTF.

The chain employs TRBV19 and TRBJ1-2; D is perhaps TRBD1 (5 bases). In germline, CDR1 is LNHDA, CDR2 SQIVND (reference sequence). The CDR3 length is 13 residues. V was clipped by 7 bases and J by 4 bases, with 13 bases between them. The DNA of the CDR3 is TGTGCCAGTACCGCCGACAGTAGCTATGGCTACACCTTC. It translates to CASTADSSYGYTF.

The CDR3 DNA follows: TGCGCCAGCAGCTTGGATCGGGCGACAGGGGAAGGCTACACCTTC. This translates into CASSLDRATGEGYTF. V gene TRBV5-1 combines with J gene TRBJ1-2; TRBD1 agrees at 8 bases. The J segment lost 8 bases and the V segment lost 0 bases, leaving 9 bases of the junction unmatched. This CDR3 is built from 15 residues. Germline CDR1 and CDR2: SGHRS and YFSETQ.

This clonotype was observed a few times. The rearrangement uses TRBV19 and TRBJ1-5; no reliable D call. Looked up from germline, CDR1 is LNHDA and CDR2 is SQIVND (reference sequence). This CDR3 comprises 15 residues. V was trimmed by 7 bases and J by 4 bases, leaving 17 bases between them. The CDR3 nucleotides read TGTGCCAGTATGCCCTTCGAAGGACTTAATCAGCCCCAGCATTTT. Translating gives CASMPFEGLNQPQHF.

V and J are TRBV20-1 and TRBJ1-5; D might be TRBD1 (5 bases). The CDR3 has 14 residues. Germline V gene data show CDR1 as DFQATT and CDR2 as SNEGSKA (reference sequence). The ends were cut back, 6 bases at V and 1 base at J, with 13 bases in the middle. This CDR3 is CSAPKAGSNQPQHF. CDR3 DNA sequence: TGCAGTGCACCCAAGGCAGGGAGCAATCAGCCCCAGCATTTT.

The chain is built from TRBV14 and TRBJ1-1, with TRBD1 as a possible D gene (5 bases). Trimming pared 1 base from V and 5 bases from J, leaving 11 bases between. CDR1 and CDR2 (germline): SGHDN, FVKESK. The CDR3 runs to 14 residues. The CDR3 protein is CASSQVVGVTEAFF. CDR3 in DNA: TGTGCCAGCAGCCAAGTCGTAGGGGTTACTGAAGCTTTCTTT.

This chain uses TRBV20-1 with TRBJ1-2; D may be TRBD1 (6 bases). Germline CDR1 is DFQATT and CDR2 is SNEGSKA (reference sequence). The CDR3 spans 14 residues. The V end was cut by 6 bases, the J end by 2 bases, with 16 bases between. CDR3 residues: CSAKEGQINYGYTF. In nucleotides, the CDR3 is TGCAGTGCCAAGGAGGGACAAATAAACTATGGCTACACCTTC.

The chain is built from TRBV19 and TRBJ1-1, with a weak D call TRBD1 (6 bases). V lost 3 bases to trimming and J lost 10 bases, with 21 bases between them. CDR3 length: 15 residues. Germline values: CDR1 LNHDA, CDR2 SQIVND (reference sequence). In DNA, the CDR3 is TGTGCCAGTAGTATTGGCAGGGGCGGACTGATTGGAGCTTTCTTT. It translates to CASSIGRGGLIGAFF.

The CDR3 protein is CSVDRAGKNEQFF. The DNA of the CDR3 is TGCAGCGTTGATCGGGCAGGGAAAAATGAGCAGTTCTTC. The rearrangement uses TRBV29-1 and TRBJ2-1, with a possible D match to TRBD1 (5 bases). The length of the CDR3 is 13 residues. Germline V CDR1 and CDR2: SQVTM, ANQGSEA. Deletions cut 3 bases from V and 7 bases from J, with 13 bases between.

V gene TRBV3-1 combines with J gene TRBJ1-3, with D perhaps matching TRBD1 (5 bases). The germline V and J ends were trimmed by 2 bases and 2 bases, with 10 bases remaining between them. Germline V gene sequence: CDR1 LGHDT, CDR2 YNNKEL (reference sequence). This CDR3 comprises 15 residues. The CDR3 spells CASSQNQGAGNTIYF. The CDR3 nucleotides are TGTGCCAGCAGCCAAAATCAAGGGGCTGGAAACACCATATATTTT.

The chain carries TRBV20-1 and TRBJ1-6; D not resolved. The CDR3 consists of 12 residues. V gave up 0 bases and J gave up 10 bases, with 7 bases separating them. Germline CDR1 is DFQATT and CDR2 is SNEGSKA (reference sequence). The CDR3 sequence: CSAREPESPLHF. CDR3 sequence (DNA): TGCAGTGCTAGAGAGCCGGAATCACCCCTCCACTTT.

The V and J genes are TRBV7-3 and TRBJ2-1; unclear D gene. CDR1 is SGHTA, CDR2 FQGTGA, per germline. Trimming cost V 4 bases and J 0 bases, with 4 bases left between them. The CDR3 loop spans 13 amino acids. DNA of the CDR3: TGTGCCAGCAGCTGGGGCTCCTACAATGAGCAGTTCTTC. It yields the protein CASSWGSYNEQFF.

The chain is built from TRBV9 and TRBJ2-7; no clear D gene. Trimming pared 0 bases from V and 1 base from J, leaving 5 bases between. The CDR3 has 13 residues. Germline CDR1 is SGDLS and CDR2 is YYNGEE. The CDR3 spells CASSVGASYEQYF. The CDR3 region has the DNA TGTGCCAGCAGCGTAGGTGCATCCTACGAGCAGTACTTC. Full variable domain (missing parts from reference TRBV9 and TRBJ2-7): DSGVTQTPKHLITATGQRVTLRCSPRSGDLSVYWYQQSLDQGLQFLIQYYNGEERAKGNILERFSAQQFPDLHSELNLSSLELGDSALYFCASSVGASYEQYFGPGTRLTVT.

The V and J genes are TRBV9 and TRBJ2-7; D ambiguous. Looked up from germline, CDR1 is SGDLS and CDR2 is YYNGEE. CDR3 length: 11 residues. Trimming pared 5 bases from V and 3 bases from J, leaving 6 bases between. The CDR3, as DNA: TGTGCCAGCAGTCCCCGCTACGAGCAGTACTTC. Its protein product is CASSPRYEQYF.

The chain recombines TRBV5-6 with TRBJ1-1, with D perhaps matching TRBD1 (5 bases). Germline V CDR1 and CDR2: SGHDT, YYEEEE. Trimming removed 0 bases at V and 8 bases at J, with 5 bases between. The CDR3 loop spans 11 amino acids. CDR3 nucleotides: TGTGCCAGCAGCTTGGACAGGGAAGCTTTCTTT. It is translated as CASSLDREAFF.